This TCR beta chain is drawn from a study of cytotoxic CD8 clonotypes in ibrutinib-treated CLL. As for the study in general: In all, about 11 patients were relapsed/refractory, approximately 16 were treatment-naive and 17 were IGHV unmutated. The response samples were taken once patients had been treated for a median of 12 months, range 6 to 36. Study results and limitations: Different sampling times were used for sustained-remission and progressing patients.

Repertoires were generated with immunoSEQ multiplex PCR, while TCRdb's copy carries only in-frame clones and drops some. Of 150,000 or so clones listed, around 81% are singletons. Notes on this clone: What it binds is not known.

CDR1 SEHNR and CDR2 FQNEAQ come from the germline V gene (reference sequence). The CDR3 contains 14 residues. Trimming took 4 bases from V and 2 from J, leaving 11 bases between them. This specimen consisted of PBMCs, obtained after 36 months of ibrutinib treatment. The sequence came from a human donor with chronic lymphocytic leukemia. The chain has TRBV7-9 and TRBJ2-5, with D unclear. The CDR3 here is CASSSRYLQETQYF. CDR3 DNA sequence: TGTGCCAGCAGCTCCCGATACTTACAAGAGACCCAGTACTTC. Using reference TRBV7-9 and TRBJ2-5 for the parts outside the CDR3, the full variable domain is DTGVSQNPRHKITKRGQNVTFRCDPISEHNRLYWYRQTLGQGPEFLTYFQNEAQLEKSRLLSDRFSAERPKGSFSTLEIQRTEQGDSAMYLCASSSRYLQETQYFGPGTRLLVL.